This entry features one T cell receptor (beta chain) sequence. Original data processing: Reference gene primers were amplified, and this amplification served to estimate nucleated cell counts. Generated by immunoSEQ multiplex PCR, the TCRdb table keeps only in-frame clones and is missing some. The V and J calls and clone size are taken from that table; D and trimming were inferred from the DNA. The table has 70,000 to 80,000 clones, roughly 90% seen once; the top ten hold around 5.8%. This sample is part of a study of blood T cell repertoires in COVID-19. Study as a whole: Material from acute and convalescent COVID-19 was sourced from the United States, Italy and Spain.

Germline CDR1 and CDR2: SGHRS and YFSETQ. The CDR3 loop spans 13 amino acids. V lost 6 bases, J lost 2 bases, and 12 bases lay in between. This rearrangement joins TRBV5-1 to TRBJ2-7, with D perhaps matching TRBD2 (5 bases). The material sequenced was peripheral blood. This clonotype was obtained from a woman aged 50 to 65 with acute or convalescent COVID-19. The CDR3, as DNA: TGCGCCAGCAACAACCCGGGGACCTACGAGCAGTACTTC. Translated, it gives CASNNPGTYEQYF.